This T cell receptor beta chain was obtained from a study of T-cell memory formation after mild COVID-19. Constant-segment primers and 5'RACE yielded cDNA libraries for TCR alpha and TCR beta, each carrying sample barcodes and UMIs. Using its own MiXCR run on the 5' RACE reads, TCRdb lists one record per CDR3 protein. The sample yields 250,000 to 300,000 distinct CDR3 sequences, 15% to 20% seen once. Deletions cut 3 bases from V and 6 bases from J, with 18 bases between. The CDR3 consists of 15 residues. Per the germline V gene, CDR1 is SNHLY and CDR2 is FYNNEI. What was sequenced was PBMCs or a T cell subset sorted from them (not recorded which). The chain joins TRBV2 to TRBJ2-7; maybe TRBD2 (5 bases). The TCR originated in a man between 18 and 29 years old who had mild COVID-19 (a few samples of this study predate the infection). Cell type and time point are not known. CDR3 amino acids: CASSETALRGLEQYV. The CDR3 bases are TGTGCCAGCAGTGAGACCGCGCTTCGGGGTCTCGAGCAGTACGTC.